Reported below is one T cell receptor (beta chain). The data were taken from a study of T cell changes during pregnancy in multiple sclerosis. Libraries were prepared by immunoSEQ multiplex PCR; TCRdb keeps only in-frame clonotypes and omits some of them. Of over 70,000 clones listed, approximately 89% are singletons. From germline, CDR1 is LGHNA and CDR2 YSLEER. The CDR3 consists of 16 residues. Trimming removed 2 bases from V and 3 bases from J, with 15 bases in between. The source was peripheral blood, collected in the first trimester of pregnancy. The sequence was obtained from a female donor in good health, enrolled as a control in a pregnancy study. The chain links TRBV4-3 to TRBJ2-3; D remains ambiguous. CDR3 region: CASSQSPSKATDTQYF. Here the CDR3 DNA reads TGCGCCAGCAGCCAATCCCCCTCAAAAGCTACAGATACGCAGTATTTT.